The 9 T cell receptor beta chains in this list originate from one sample, sequenced in a study of blood T cell repertoires in COVID-19. This table comes from immunoSEQ multiplex PCR, and its TCRdb copy is limited to in-frame clones, with some not included. There are some 40,000 clones in the sample; about 92% occur only once, and roughly 0.35% lies in the top ten. Sequencing was done on a sample of peripheral blood. These receptors were obtained from a man in his fifties with COVID-19, enrolled during active disease.

This chain connects TRBV7-2 to TRBJ2-1; TRBD2 agrees at 12 bases. The junction had 5 bases not matched to a gene; V was cut back by 1 base and J by 13 bases. Germline-derived CDR1 and CDR2 are SGHTA and FQGNSA. This CDR3 contains 14 residues. This CDR3 reads CASSLVLAGGTQFF. CDR3 DNA: TGTGCCAGCAGCTTAGTACTAGCGGGGGGAACCCAGTTCTTC.

The chain recombines TRBV2 with TRBJ1-2, with D perhaps matching TRBD1 (6 bases). The CDR3 totals 13 residues. CDR1 and CDR2 from the germline V gene are SNHLY and FYNNEI. Trimming left V 6 bases short and J 8 bases short, with 16 bases between. CDR3 amino acids: CASSRDTPGGYTF. In nucleotides, the CDR3 is TGTGCCAGCAGCCGGGACACCCCCGGGGGCTACACCTTC.

This clone was detected only once. The genes are TRBV5-1 and TRBJ1-2; 11 nucleotides line up with TRBD1. The CDR3 is 14 amino acids. Trimming took 4 bases from V and 4 from J; bases not matched to a gene: 3. Germline loops: CDR1 SGHRS, CDR2 YFSETQ. CDR3 residues: CASSGGQGVYGYTF. The CDR3 DNA sequence: TGCGCCAGCAGCGGGGGACAGGGGGTCTATGGCTACACCTTC. Looking up the rest from reference TRBV5-1 and TRBJ1-2 gives the full variable domain: KAGVTQTPRYLIKTRGQQVTLSCSPISGHRSVSWYQQTPGQGLQFLFEYFSETQRNKGNFPGRFSGRQFSNSRSEMNVSTLELGDSALYLCASSGGQGVYGYTFGSGTRLTVV.

The rearrangement joins TRBV7-2 to TRBJ2-7, with 9 bases fitting TRBD2. Germline V gene sequence: CDR1 SGHTA, CDR2 FQGNSA. There are 15 residues in the CDR3. The trim removed 2 bases at V and 2 bases at J, leaving 4 bases unmatched. The CDR3 protein is CASSLMAGGPYEQYF. For the CDR3, the DNA is TGTGCCAGCAGCTTAATGGCGGGAGGGCCCTACGAGCAGTACTTC.

This rearrangement joins TRBV7-8 to TRBJ2-7; the match to TRBD1 covers 9 bases. The ends lost 4 bases at V and 6 bases at J; junction bases unmatched: 7. The CDR3 extends over 14 amino acids. Germline assignment: CDR1 SGHVS and CDR2 FQNEAQ. DNA of the CDR3: TGTGCCAGCAGCTCCGGGACAGGGCGGTCCGAGCAGTACTTC. It codes for CASSSGTGRSEQYF.

The chain uses TRBV3-1 (or the pseudogene TRBV3-2) and TRBJ2-3, with D perhaps TRBD2 (6 bases). V was shortened by 1 base and J by 0 bases, with 11 bases between the two germline ends. Germline V gene sequence: CDR1 LGHDT, CDR2 YNNKEL (reference sequence). The CDR3 totals 16 residues. This CDR3 is CASSQVYGGSTDTQYF. The CDR3 DNA is TGTGCCAGCAGCCAAGTATATGGGGGGAGCACAGATACGCAGTATTTT.

The count of this clone is one. The chain carries TRBV21-1 and TRBJ1-5. TRBV21-1 is a pseudogene. This CDR3 is built from 15 residues. CDR3 in DNA: TGTGCCAGCACTGTGGGGGGGCGAGGCAATCAGCCCCAGCATTTT. This translates into CASTVGGRGNQPQHF.

V gene TRBV11-2 combines with J gene TRBJ1-5; D is unresolved. V was clipped by 1 base and J by 3 bases, with 10 bases between them. Germline V gives CDR1 SGHAT, CDR2 FQNNGV. The CDR3 contains 15 residues. In DNA form, the CDR3 reads TGTGCCAGCAGCTTAGGATTACGGGACAATCAGCCCCAGCATTTT. Amino acid sequence: CASSLGLRDNQPQHF.

The chain has TRBV5-8 and TRBJ1-5, with D possibly TRBD1 on 6 matching bases. V was pared by 4 bases and J by 0 bases, with 17 bases between. Per the germline V gene, CDR1 is SGHTS and CDR2 is YDEGEE. The CDR3 totals 17 residues. CDR3 loop: CASSPGTSLHSNQPQHF. CDR3 coding DNA: TGTGCCAGCAGCCCCGGGACATCCCTTCATAGCAATCAGCCCCAGCATTTT.